This T cell receptor beta chain was sequenced for a study of T-cell memory formation after mild COVID-19. The overall study: Most TCR clusters belonged to a single donor. Regarding the study as a whole: Some clones that responded were present in memory (sampled pre-infection), which suggests cross-reactive memory joined.

Germline V gene lookup returns CDR1 SGHTA and CDR2 FQGTGA. The CDR3 totals 13 residues. V was cut by 6 bases and J by 0 bases, with 8 bases left in between. Comments on this clonotype: What it binds is not known.

TCRdb redid the calling of the 5' RACE reads with MiXCR, one entry per CDR3 protein. The sample lists about 180,000 distinct CDR3 sequences, approximately 17% occurring once. The source material was PBMCs or a T cell subset sorted from them (not recorded which). V usage is TRBV7-3 and J usage is TRBJ1-1; unclear D gene. This TCR was sampled from a man between 18 and 35 years old who had mild COVID-19 (a few samples of this study predate the infection). Cell type and time point are not known. In nucleotides, the CDR3 is TGTGCCAGCAGATTTAATTTGAACACTGAAGCTTTCTTT. Translated: CASRFNLNTEAFF.